This TCR beta chain is drawn from a study of cytomegalovirus exposure and HLA in healthy donors (dated by TCRdb to about 2017). For context, the study as a whole: According to an earlier analysis of a few hundred of the donors, 200 million or so T cells yielded 90 million to 130 million unique TCR beta sequences and roughly 280 Gb of sequence data. The T cell repertoires of 666 subjects were profiled by immunosequencing and related to cytomegalovirus serostatus. Because of strong linkage in the cohort, a few DR-DQ haplotypes were treated as single units for association and clustering. All discovery cohort repertoires had been generated using a single sequencing platform. A later genetic analysis took genome-wide SNP genotypes for 398 of the 666 donors and used that subset as a discovery cohort. The aim of the study was to test whether cataloging public T cell receptors could identify signatures of past pathogen exposure. Donor age, sex, ethnicity and CMV serostatus were collected together with the repertoire data. Of the 300 to 500 genotyped donors, 81% were placed in the genetic ancestry cluster associated with self-reported Caucasian donors. An early release that covered about 600 HLA-typed donors contained about 290 gigabases of sequencing data and tens of millions of unique TCR sequences. In addition to the first cohort of 500 to 850 subjects, a separate validation cohort of some 120 different subjects was used. A later analysis re-analyzed previously published TCR beta repertoires from hundreds of donors and added high-resolution HLA genotyping to study TCR occurrence patterns. To predict cytomegalovirus infection status, the study combined high-throughput TCR immunosequencing, statistical association of individual TCRs with disease status, and machine learning. The number of typed donors differed by locus: about 620-640 for A, B, C, DRB1 and DQB1; approximately 520 for DQA1; 600 to 610 for DPA1; and around 490 for DPB1. An earlier analysis of around 640 of the donors used high-throughput TCR beta sequencing to judge whether each TCR beta V gene segment behaved as functional or pseudogenic. Rather than using new phenotypic data, the later analysis identified candidate immune exposures from TCR beta sequences and from how often those sequences occurred across donors. On average, 235,054 unique TCR beta nucleotide sequences were sequenced per donor among more than 350 genotyped donors of the cohort, with roughly a sixth of those sequences being non-productive. Both class I and class II loci were covered by HLA typing, at four-digit resolution. Study-wide conclusions, independent of this receptor: Immune exposure information for the cohort was limited to CMV serostatus. Linkage disequilibrium might explain the correlated functional status among segregating V segments, but an unknown experimental factor could not be excluded. An association between a missense DCLRE1C variant and V-gene and J-gene trimming of TCR beta chains was found in a later genetic analysis and replicated in an independent cohort. In a later analysis, some 18,000 TCR beta sequences were associated with specific HLA alleles at a false discovery rate of 0.05. The cohort was sequenced for TCR beta chains only, and without alpha or paired-chain data the features that could be detected were limited. A later analysis reported that several top co-occurrence clusters appeared linked to parvovirus B19, influenza, CMV and Epstein-Barr virus. The authors suggested that the approach could potentially be generalized to other disease states and immunological phenotypes. Roughly uniform sequencing depth across donors was assumed in presence/absence analyses, although this assumption may not hold. When HLA alleles, especially DR and DQ, strongly co-occurred, attributing TCR associations to individual alleles was difficult. In a later analysis, HLA-associated TCR beta chains were found to be more clonally expanded and to have lower generation probabilities than equally common non-associated chains. The 87-base-pair reads could not distinguish some IMGT-functional V segments, including TRBV6-2 and TRBV6-3, so those segments were excluded. In a later analysis, the rate of TCR association differed among HLA loci, with DRB1 alleles having the most associated TCRs and HLA-C alleles having the fewest. In the study, approximately 150 TCR beta chains were listed as associated with cytomegalovirus. Broadly in line with IMGT annotations, most TCR beta V segments showed up in productive rearrangements about 87% or about 30% of the time in an earlier analysis of several hundred of the donors. In vitro tests confirmed that a few of the cytomegalovirus-associated TCR beta chains recognize cytomegalovirus antigens. A group of highly shared sequence variants was considered likely to be a technical artifact of the sequencing pipeline. In a later analysis, most CMV-associated TCR beta chains were found to appear HLA-restricted, with HLA associations seemingly driven largely by CMV exposure. Across donors, most TCR sequences were observed very rarely, whereas some public TCRs were present in many individuals. The earlier analysis of some 540 of the donors excluded some 15 rarely observed V segments, including chromosome 9 orphons, because counts were too low. A further reported finding was that TCR beta sequences accurately predicted the HLA-A and HLA-B alleles for most subjects in the first cohort. A later genetic analysis reported fewer N-insertions in productive TCRs among donors in an Asian-associated ancestry cluster than the 666-donor mean. Because HLA typing was unavailable for some donors at each locus, only the typed subset was used in association tests. The classifier was reported to diagnose cytomegalovirus status with high specificity and sensitivity in both the original cohort and the validation cohort.

Library creation used the immunoSEQ multiplex PCR assay. For the multiplex PCR, a mixture combining 60 forward primers for TCR Vbeta segments and 13 reverse primers for TCR Jbeta segments was used. Amplification of the CDR3 region of rearranged TCR beta genes was performed with a multiplex PCR assay on genomic DNA. On the Illumina HiSeq System, the amplified TCR beta libraries were sequenced as 87-base-pair reads. Processing in the source paper ran as follows. In a later analysis, roughly 80 million unique TCR beta chains were counted across the 500 to 850 repertoires, and about 10 million of these chains were shared by at least two donors. To remove PCR and sequencing errors, raw reads were error-corrected and collapsed into unique sequences using a nearest-neighbor algorithm that merged closely related sequences. CDR3 sequences were aligned to IMGT reference sequences to assign V, D and J gene segments. For a sequence to be retained, at least a six-nucleotide match to both a V gene segment and a J gene segment was required. A rearrangement was called productive if the CDR3 had no stop codons and remained in frame with V and J, and every other rearrangement was called non-productive. Following IMGT convention, CDR3 was defined as the stretch from the second conserved V-encoded cysteine up to the conserved J-encoded phenylalanine. The earlier analysis of roughly 590 of the donors excluded sequences that lacked an unambiguous match to a single V gene segment. An earlier analysis of roughly 590 of the donors called V segments functional above 56.7% productive rearrangements and segregating when the between-donor standard deviation exceeded 5%. To diagnose cytomegalovirus status from the catalog of TCR beta chain sequences, a statistical classification framework was built. In a later analysis, TCR nucleotide sequences were compared against IMGT/GENE-DB human TR gene sequences so that V and J genes could be assigned. Using the TCRdist pipeline, a later analysis assigned CDR3 sequences along with most-parsimonious VDJ recombination scenarios. In a later analysis, each TCR beta chain was defined by its CDR3 amino acid sequence together with its V-gene family, and reads lacking a unique V-gene family were excluded. In a later analysis, some 600 highly shared, low-generation-probability nucleotide sequences were removed to address suspected cross-contamination and a sequencing artifact. A later analysis calculated a clonal expansion index for each public chain from normalized within-repertoire ranks of inferred template counts. In a later analysis, generation probabilities were computed using a VDJ recombination model fitted to out-of-frame rearrangements, and the results were checked against IGoR. In a later analysis, hypergeometric tests were used to score TCR-TCR, TCR-HLA and TCR-CMV co-occurrence, with a repertoire-size bias correction applied to TCR pairs. In a later analysis, false discovery rates were estimated by permuting HLA or CMV assignments 20 times. A later analysis grouped co-occurring TCRs with DBSCAN, adding TCRdist sequence similarity when clustering within HLA-allele-positive subsets. Co-occurrence clustering excluded repertoires with fewer than 30,000 or more than 120,000 public chains, plus five with anomalous nucleotide sharing. Held by TCRdb, this immuneACCESS table contains in-frame sequences only and omits some clones. Under half of the omission traces to an unresolved V gene where checked; the cause of the rest is unknown. Clone size and V and J calls were adopted from that table, with D and trimming inferred from the DNA. This sample gives about 85,000 clones in total; roughly 80% of them show up just once. Of the sample, over 2% is held by the ten largest clones.

V is cut by 8 bases and J by 0 bases, and the space between the germline ends is 11 bases. The CDR3 sequence holds 15 residues, the cysteine and phenylalanine included. Kept here is only the CDR3 DNA, which spans 45 bases and is read in frame from base 1. In the germline V gene, CDR1 corresponds to ENHRY and CDR2 to SYGVKD. With respect to this clone: Its antigen target is currently unknown. No quality values exist for individual bases; no much larger clone is one base distant.

The cohort comprised 550 to 700 healthy bone marrow donors. Cohort members were all nominally healthy when sampled, although unrecorded immune exposures were likely present. The donor was CMV seronegative and belonged to the group of roughly 330 seronegative cohort members. Every donor gave a peripheral blood sample, and the peripheral blood mononuclear cells from that sample were used for TCR beta sequencing. Genomic DNA extraction from the blood cell samples was performed with the Qiagen DNeasy Blood Extraction Kit. Sequencing used PBMCs. The V and J segments used are TRBV10-3 and TRBJ2-6; the D gene remains uncertain. This TCR derives from a boy aged 5-17 years in good health and CMV-seronegative. CDR3 protein: CAIGQATSGANVLTF. The bases read TGTGCCATCGGGCAGGCGACCTCTGGGGCCAACGTCCTGACTTTC.